A single sample is the source of the 16 T cell receptor beta chains below, sequenced in a study of monozygotic twins with inflammatory bowel disease. Reanalyzing the 5' RACE reads, TCRdb keeps one entry per CDR3 protein, without DNA. Its table lists approximately 420,000 distinct CDR3 sequences. Input material: blood. Every receptor here comes from a human donor with ulcerative colitis or Crohn's disease, or a healthy co-twin of an affected twin (not recorded which).

CDR3 region: CSVGEGIETQYF. This chain links TRBV29-1 with TRBJ2-5; TCRdb returns TRBD2, unconfirmable since there is no DNA. In germline, CDR1 is SQVTM, CDR2 ANQGSEA. This CDR3 spans 12 amino acids.

The chain has TRBV25-1 and TRBJ2-5; TCRdb's assignment of TRBD2 cannot be checked, as there is no DNA. The germline V gene encodes CDR1 MGHDK and CDR2 SYGVNS. This CDR3 region has 13 residues. The CDR3 protein is CASSEYAEGTQYF.

This chain uses TRBV30 with TRBJ2-3; TCRdb lists TRBD1, though no DNA is available to test this call. The CDR3 loop spans 15 amino acids. CDR1 is GTSNPN and CDR2 is SVGIG in the germline V gene (reference sequence). CDR3 amino acids: CAWSPGRGPADTQYF.

The genes are TRBV6-1 and TRBJ2-5; checking the TCRdb D call of TRBD1 is not possible without DNA. Germline CDR1 reads MNHNS; CDR2 reads SASEGT. The CDR3 covers 15 residues. CDR3 in amino acids: CASSQGTGEGETQYF.

CDR3 region: CASSLAPQGTNEKLFF. V is TRBV5-1 and J is TRBJ1-4; TCRdb's D call, TRBD1, is unchecked because there is no DNA. The CDR3 extends over 16 amino acids. Per the germline V gene, CDR1 is SGHRS and CDR2 is YFSETQ.

This chain links TRBV12-3 or TRBV12-4 with TRBJ2-1; TCRdb proposes TRBD2, but this gene call is untestable without DNA. The CDR3 is 15 residues long. CDR3: CASSFTSGSLDEQFF.

The chain combines TRBV15 with TRBJ1-5; the D call of TRBD1 rests on TCRdb alone, since no DNA is present to check it. The CDR3 length is 15 residues. CDR1 LNHNV and CDR2 YYDKDF come from the germline V gene (reference sequence). CDR3 amino acids: CATSLTGGSNQPQHF.

The genes are TRBV7-2 and TRBJ2-1. The length of the CDR3 is 15 residues. CDR1 is SGHTA, CDR2 FQGNSA, per germline. The CDR3 loop is CASSLGLAEGNEQFF.

The chain couples TRBV10-2 to TRBJ1-6; TCRdb outputs TRBD1, but without DNA this stays unchecked. This CDR3 contains 17 residues. Germline CDR1 and CDR2: WSHSY and SAAADI. Here the CDR3 reads CASSEFIGTAYNSPLHF.

J is TRBJ2-7 and V is TRBV19. Germline CDR1 is LNHDA and CDR2 is SQIVND (reference sequence). There are 12 residues in the CDR3. This chain's CDR3 is CASSIAGNEQYF.

This chain connects TRBV5-4 to TRBJ2-1; no DNA is available, so the TRBD1 call from TCRdb remains unchecked. The CDR3 has 15 amino acids. Germline values: CDR1 SGHNT, CDR2 YYREEE (reference sequence). The CDR3 loop is CASSFPGVGYNEQFF.

The chain joins TRBV12-3 or TRBV12-4 to TRBJ2-1. This CDR3 spans 11 amino acids. This CDR3 reads CASSAYNEQFF.

The J gene is TRBJ1-6, the V gene TRBV7-2; the D gene TCRdb calls, TRBD1, cannot be checked with no DNA. The germline CDR1 and CDR2 sequences are SGHTA and FQGNSA. The CDR3 covers 15 residues. This CDR3 is CASTIGQGLNSPLHF.

The chain combines TRBV5-6 with TRBJ1-4. Germline CDR1 reads SGHDT; CDR2 reads YYEEEE. There are 15 residues in the CDR3. The CDR3 loop reads CASSLADDPWEKLFF. Full variable domain (outside the CDR3, taken from reference TRBV5-6 and TRBJ1-4): DAGVTQSPTHLIKTRGQQVTLRCSPKSGHDTVSWYQQALGQGPQFIFQYYEEEERQRGNFPDRFSGHQFPNYSSELNVNALLLGDSALYLCASSLADDPWEKLFFGSGTQLSVL.

CDR3: CASSLVGTGPSGANVLTF. The chain couples TRBV5-1 to TRBJ2-6; TCRdb proposes TRBD1, but this gene call is untestable without DNA. The CDR3 is 18 residues long. Germline V gene sequence: CDR1 SGHRS, CDR2 YFSETQ.

The chain uses TRBV7-9 and TRBJ2-5; TCRdb names TRBD1, which stays unverified in the absence of DNA. The germline V gene encodes CDR1 SEHNR and CDR2 FQNEAQ (reference sequence). This CDR3 contains 15 residues. CDR3 region: CASSTRDSFGETQYF.